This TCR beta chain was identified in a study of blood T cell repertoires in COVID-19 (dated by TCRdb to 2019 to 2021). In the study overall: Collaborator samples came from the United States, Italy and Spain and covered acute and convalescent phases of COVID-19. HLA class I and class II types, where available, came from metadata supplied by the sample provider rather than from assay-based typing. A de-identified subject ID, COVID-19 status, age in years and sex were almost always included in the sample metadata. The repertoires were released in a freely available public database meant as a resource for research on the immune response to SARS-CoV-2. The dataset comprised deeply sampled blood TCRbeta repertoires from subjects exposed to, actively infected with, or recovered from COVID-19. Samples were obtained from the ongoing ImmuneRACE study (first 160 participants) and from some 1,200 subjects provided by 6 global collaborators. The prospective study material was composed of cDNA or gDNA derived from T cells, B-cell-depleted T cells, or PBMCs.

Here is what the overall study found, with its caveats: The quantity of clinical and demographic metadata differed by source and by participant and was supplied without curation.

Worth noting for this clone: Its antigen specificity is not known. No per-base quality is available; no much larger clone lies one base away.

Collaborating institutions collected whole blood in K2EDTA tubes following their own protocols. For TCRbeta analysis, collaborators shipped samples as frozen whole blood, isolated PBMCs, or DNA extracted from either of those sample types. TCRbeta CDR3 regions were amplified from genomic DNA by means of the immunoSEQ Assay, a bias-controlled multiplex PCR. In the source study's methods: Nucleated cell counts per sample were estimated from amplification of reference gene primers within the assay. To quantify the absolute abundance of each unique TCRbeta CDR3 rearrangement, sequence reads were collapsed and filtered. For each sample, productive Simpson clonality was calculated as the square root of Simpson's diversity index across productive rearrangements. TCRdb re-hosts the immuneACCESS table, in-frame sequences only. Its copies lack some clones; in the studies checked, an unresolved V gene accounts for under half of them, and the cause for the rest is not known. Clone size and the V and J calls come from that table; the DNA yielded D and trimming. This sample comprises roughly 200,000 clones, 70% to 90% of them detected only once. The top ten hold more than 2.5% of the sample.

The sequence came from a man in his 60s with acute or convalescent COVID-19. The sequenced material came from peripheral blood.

The DNA sequence follows: TGTGCCAGCAGCCAAGATGCCGTCGGCCTAGGGGTCAATGAGCAGTTCTTC. Its amino acids are CASSQDAVGLGVNEQFF. The chain is assembled from TRBV3-1 (or the pseudogene TRBV3-2) and TRBJ2-1; the best D guess is TRBD1, with 5 bases matching. The CDR3 covers 17 residues, taking in both the cysteine and the phenylalanine. Only the CDR3 portion is preserved as DNA: 51 bases, with reading frame beginning at the first base. V loses 0 bases of germline sequence and J loses 6 bases, and the interval between the two ends is 18 bases. For CDR1 and CDR2, the germline V gene (reference sequence) lists LGHDT and YNNKEL.